The source of this T cell receptor beta chain is a study of T cells in Graves' hyperthyroidism and ophthalmopathy. Study details: Peripheral blood specimens were obtained at initial diagnosis, prior to any treatment.

Exclusion criteria comprised uncontrolled infection, other autoimmune disease, pregnancy or lactation. CDR1 is SGHRS, CDR2 YFSETQ, per germline. The CDR3 consists of 14 residues. V was cut by 0 bases and J by 5 bases, with 12 bases left in between. Using RNA transcripts as the source, TCR beta CDR3 regions were amplified. First-round RT-PCR of the TCR CDR3 relied on the HTBI primer set. TCRdb re-derived calls from the multiplex PCR reads in MiXCR, one entry per CDR3 protein. The sample has a few hundred thousand distinct CDR3 sequences, around 15% seen once. The chain recombines TRBV5-1 with TRBJ2-7; TRBD2 is a possible D gene (5 bases). The sample consisted of blood. This TCR was recovered from a woman aged 40 to 50 with Graves' hyperthyroidism. As DNA, the CDR3 is TGCGCCAGCAGCTTGGGACTAATCTCAGACGAGCAGTACTTC. Protein: CASSLGLISDEQYF.